These 2 T cell receptor beta chains came from one sample sequenced in a study of PD-1 blockade in classical Hodgkin lymphoma. Measured with immunoSEQ multiplex PCR; TCRdb has only the in-frame clones, and not every one. The repertoire holds about 23,000 clones, with about four fifths as singletons. All the patients suffered relapse after autologous stem cell transplantation, and brentuximab vedotin exposure differed. Sequences were derived from peripheral blood mononuclear cells (PBMCs), sampled before the second cycle of nivolumab. Every receptor here comes from a human donor with classical Hodgkin lymphoma.

The rearrangement links TRBV7-9 to TRBJ1-2, with 7 positions matching TRBD1. There are 13 residues in the CDR3. V shed 6 bases, J shed 3 bases, and the junction held 4 bases outside the gene matches. Germline V gene lookup returns CDR1 SEHNR and CDR2 FQNEAQ (reference sequence). CDR3 bases: TGTGCCAGCAGACGTGGGACAGACTATGGCTACACCTTC. Residues: CASRRGTDYGYTF.

This chain joins TRBV19 and TRBJ1-6; D uncertain. V was clipped by 4 bases and J by 6 bases, with 10 bases between them. The CDR3 consists of 14 residues. The germline CDR1 and CDR2 sequences are LNHDA and SQIVND (reference sequence). The CDR3 loop reads CASSTAVPNSPLHF. CDR3 DNA sequence: TGTGCCAGTAGTACGGCAGTCCCTAATTCACCCCTCCACTTT.